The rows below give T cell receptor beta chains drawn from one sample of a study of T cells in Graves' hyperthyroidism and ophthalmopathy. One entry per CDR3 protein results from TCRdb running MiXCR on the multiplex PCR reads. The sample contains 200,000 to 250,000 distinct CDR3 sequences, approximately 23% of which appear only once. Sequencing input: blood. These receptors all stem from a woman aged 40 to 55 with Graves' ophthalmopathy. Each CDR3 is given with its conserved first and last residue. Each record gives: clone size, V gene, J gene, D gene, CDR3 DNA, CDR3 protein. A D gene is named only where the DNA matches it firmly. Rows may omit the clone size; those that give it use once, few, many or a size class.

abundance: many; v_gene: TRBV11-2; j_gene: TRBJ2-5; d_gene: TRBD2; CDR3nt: TGTGCCAGCAGCTTAGATGCGGGAGGAAGTTCGCAGACCCAGTACTTC; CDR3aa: CASSLDAGGSSQTQYF
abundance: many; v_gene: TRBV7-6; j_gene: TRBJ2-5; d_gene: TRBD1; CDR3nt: TGTGCCAGCAGCACCAGGGACAGGGGGCACGAGACCCAGTACTTC; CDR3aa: CASSTRDRGHETQYF
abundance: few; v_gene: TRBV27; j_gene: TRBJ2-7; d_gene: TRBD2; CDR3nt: TGTGCCAGCAGTACTCGACTAGCGGGACACTACGAGCAGTACTTC; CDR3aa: CASSTRLAGHYEQYF
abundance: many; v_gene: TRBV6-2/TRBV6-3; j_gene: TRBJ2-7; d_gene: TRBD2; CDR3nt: TGTGCCAGCAGTTACGGATCCGGGACTAGCGGGATTAGCTCCTACGAGCAGTACTTC; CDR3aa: CASSYGSGTSGISSYEQYF
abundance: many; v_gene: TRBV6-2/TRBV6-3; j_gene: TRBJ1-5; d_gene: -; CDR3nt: TGTGCCAGCAGTTACACGCAGGTTAATCAGCCCCAGCATTTT; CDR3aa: CASSYTQVNQPQHF
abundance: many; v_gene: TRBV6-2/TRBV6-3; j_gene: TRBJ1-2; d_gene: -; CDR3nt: TGTGCCAGCAGTTACGGAACCTGGGGCGCACTATCTGGCACCTTC; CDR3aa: CASSYGTWGALSGTF
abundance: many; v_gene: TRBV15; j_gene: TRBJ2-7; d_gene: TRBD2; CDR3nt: TGTGCCACCAGCAGAGATTTTCCGGGAGGGCCTCGGAAGCAGTACTTC; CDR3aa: CATSRDFPGGPRKQYF
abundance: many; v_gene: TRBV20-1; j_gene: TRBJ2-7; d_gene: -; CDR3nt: TGCAGTGCCCCGAAGGGGGGCGAGCAGTACTTC; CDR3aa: CSAPKGGEQYF
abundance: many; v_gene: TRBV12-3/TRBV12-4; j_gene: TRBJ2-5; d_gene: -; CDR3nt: TGTGCCAGCTACAGATGGATAAGGGACCAAGAGACCCAGTACTTC; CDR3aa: CASYRWIRDQETQYF
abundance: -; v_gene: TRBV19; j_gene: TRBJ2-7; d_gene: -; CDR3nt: TGTGCCAGTAGTATGGTGGGGGCGAGGGGGATCGAGCAGTACTTC; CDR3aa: CASSMVGARGIEQYF
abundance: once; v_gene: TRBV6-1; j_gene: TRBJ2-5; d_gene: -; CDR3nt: TGTGCCAGCAGTACAGTCCCCCCGGTGACCCAGTACTTC; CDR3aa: CASSTVPPVTQYF
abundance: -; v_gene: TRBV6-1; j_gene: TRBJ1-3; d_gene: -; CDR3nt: TGTGCCAGCAGTGGAACAAGAAGAAACACCATATATTTT; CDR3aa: CASSGTRRNTIYF
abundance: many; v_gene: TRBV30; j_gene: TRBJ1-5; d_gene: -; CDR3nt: TGTGCCTGGAGCCCAGGAGGAGGGGGTGGTCAGCCCCAGCATTTT; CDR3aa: CAWSPGGGGGQPQHF
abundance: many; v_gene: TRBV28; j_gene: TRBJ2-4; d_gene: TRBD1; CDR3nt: TGTGCCAGCAGTGGGGTACAGGGGGCGTATAGAATGGCCAAAAACATTCAGTACTTC; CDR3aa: CASSGVQGAYRMAKNIQYF
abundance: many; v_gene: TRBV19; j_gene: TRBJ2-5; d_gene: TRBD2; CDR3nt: TGTGCCAGTACGAGCGGGAGGGCCGGTGCCAAGCTCGGAAAAGAGACCCAGTACTTC; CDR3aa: CASTSGRAGAKLGKETQYF
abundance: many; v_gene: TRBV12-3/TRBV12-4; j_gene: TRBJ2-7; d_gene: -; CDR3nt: TGTGCCAGCAGCCGCGGGGGCGCCTACGAGCAGTACTTC; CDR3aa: CASSRGGAYEQYF
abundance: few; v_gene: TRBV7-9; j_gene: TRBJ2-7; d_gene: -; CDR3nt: TGTGCCAGCAGCTTAGAATCGGAGCAGTACTTC; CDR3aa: CASSLESEQYF
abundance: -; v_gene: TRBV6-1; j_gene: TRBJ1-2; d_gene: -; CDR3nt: TGTGCCAGCAGTGAAGAGGACTGGTATGGCTACACCTTC; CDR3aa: CASSEEDWYGYTF
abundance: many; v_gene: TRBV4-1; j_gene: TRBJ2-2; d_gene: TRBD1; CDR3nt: TGCGCCACCGCGGACAGGGGCGACACCGGGGAGCTGTTTTTT; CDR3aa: CATADRGDTGELFF
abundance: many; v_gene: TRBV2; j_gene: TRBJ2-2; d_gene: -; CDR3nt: TGTGCCAGCAGTGAGGGTATAACGGCGAACACCGGGGAGCTGTTTTTT; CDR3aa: CASSEGITANTGELFF
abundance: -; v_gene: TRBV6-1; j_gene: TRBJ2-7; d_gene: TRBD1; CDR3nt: TGTGCCAGCAGTGTCCAGGGGGCCGGGGAGCAGTACTTC; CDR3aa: CASSVQGAGEQYF
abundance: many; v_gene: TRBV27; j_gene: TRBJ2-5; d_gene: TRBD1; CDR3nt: TGTGCCAGCAGTTTATCCCCCAGGGGGCAAGAGACCCAGTACTTC; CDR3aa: CASSLSPRGQETQYF
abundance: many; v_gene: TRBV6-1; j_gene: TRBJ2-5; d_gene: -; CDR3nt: TGTGCCAGCACCATCCAAGAGACCCAGTACTTC; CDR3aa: CASTIQETQYF
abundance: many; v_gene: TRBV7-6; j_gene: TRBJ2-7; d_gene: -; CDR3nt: TGTGCCAGCAGCCCGGCCCGTGGTTACGAGCAGTACTTC; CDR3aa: CASSPARGYEQYF
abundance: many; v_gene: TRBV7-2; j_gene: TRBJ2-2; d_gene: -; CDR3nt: TGTGCCAGCAGCTCCCGCAGCCGGGACACCGGGGAGCTGTTTTTT; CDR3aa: CASSSRSRDTGELFF
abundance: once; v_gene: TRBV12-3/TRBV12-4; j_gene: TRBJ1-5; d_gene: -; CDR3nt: TGTGCCAGCAGTTGGGAGGTCGGCGGCCAGCCCCAGCATTTT; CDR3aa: CASSWEVGGQPQHF
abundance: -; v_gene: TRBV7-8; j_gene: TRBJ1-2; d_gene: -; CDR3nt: TGTGCCAGCAGCCCCGGATCTATCGGCTACACCTTC; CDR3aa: CASSPGSIGYTF
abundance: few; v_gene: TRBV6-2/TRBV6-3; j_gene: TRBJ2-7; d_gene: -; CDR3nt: TGTGCCAGCAGTTACTCGTCTTTGGCTCGGAGGACACTGATCTACGAGCAGTACTTC; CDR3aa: CASSYSSLARRTLIYEQYF
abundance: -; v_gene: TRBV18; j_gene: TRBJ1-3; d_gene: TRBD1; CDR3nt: TGTGCCAGCTCACCTTCGACAGGGCCCGCCCTCTCTGGAAACACCATATATTTT; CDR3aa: CASSPSTGPALSGNTIYF
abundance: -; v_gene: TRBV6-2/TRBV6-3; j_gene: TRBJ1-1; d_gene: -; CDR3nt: TGTGCCAGCAGTTACTCGAGTAGCACAGGAGCCTACACTGAAGCTTTCTTT; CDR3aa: CASSYSSSTGAYTEAFF
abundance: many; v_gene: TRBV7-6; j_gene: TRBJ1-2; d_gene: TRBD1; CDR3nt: TGTGCCAGCAGCGATGGACAGGGGGCGGGGTTCGTTGGCTACACCTTC; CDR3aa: CASSDGQGAGFVGYTF
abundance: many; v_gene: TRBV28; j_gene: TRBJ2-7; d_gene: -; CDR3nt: TGTGCCAGCAGCCTTACCGGGCCACACCTATACGAGCAGTACTTC; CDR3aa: CASSLTGPHLYEQYF
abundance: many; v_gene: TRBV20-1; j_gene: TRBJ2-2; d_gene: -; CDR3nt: TGCAGTGCTAGGTGGCAGGGAACCGGGGAGCTGTTTTTT; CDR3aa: CSARWQGTGELFF
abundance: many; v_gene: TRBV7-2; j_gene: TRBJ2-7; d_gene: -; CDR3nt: TGTGCCAGCAGCTTGGGCTTTTACGAGCAGTACTTC; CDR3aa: CASSLGFYEQYF
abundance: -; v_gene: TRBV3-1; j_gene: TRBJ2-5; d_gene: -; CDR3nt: TGTGCCAGCAGCCAAGGGACCGCGACGCTAGACTCGACCCAGTACTTC; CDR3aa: CASSQGTATLDSTQYF
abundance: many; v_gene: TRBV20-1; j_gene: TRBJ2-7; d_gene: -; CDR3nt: TGCAGTGCAAAGACAGGAAGGGGAATCCACGAGCAGTACTTC; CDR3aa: CSAKTGRGIHEQYF
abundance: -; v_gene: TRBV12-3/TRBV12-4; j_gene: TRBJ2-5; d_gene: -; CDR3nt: TGTGCCAGCAGTCCCCAGGGGATCGGGACCCAGTACTTC; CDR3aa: CASSPQGIGTQYF
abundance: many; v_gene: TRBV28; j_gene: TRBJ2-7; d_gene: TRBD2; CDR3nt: TGTGCCAGCAGACCAACTAGCGGGACTACCTACGAGCAGTACTTC; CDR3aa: CASRPTSGTTYEQYF
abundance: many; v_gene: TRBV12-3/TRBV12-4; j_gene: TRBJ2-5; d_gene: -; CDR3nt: TGTGCCAGCAGTGAGGACGAGGCTCCCCAAGAGACCCAGTACTTC; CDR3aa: CASSEDEAPQETQYF
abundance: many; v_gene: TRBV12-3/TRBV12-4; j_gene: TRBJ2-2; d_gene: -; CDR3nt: TGTGCCAGCAGTTTAGTAGGGTCCGGGGAGCTGTTTTTT; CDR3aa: CASSLVGSGELFF
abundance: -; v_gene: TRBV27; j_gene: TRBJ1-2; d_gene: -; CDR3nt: TGTGCCAGCAGTTTACGAGGGTTTTATGGCTACACCTTC; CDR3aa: CASSLRGFYGYTF
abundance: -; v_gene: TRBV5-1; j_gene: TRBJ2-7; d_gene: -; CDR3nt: TGCGCCAGCAGCTTGGGACTAGTTTCACCGCTGGGGCGCTACGAGCAGTACTTC; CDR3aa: CASSLGLVSPLGRYEQYF
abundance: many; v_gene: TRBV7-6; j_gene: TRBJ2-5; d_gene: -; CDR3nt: TGTGCCAGCAGCGTAACGTACCAAGAGACCCAGTACTTC; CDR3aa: CASSVTYQETQYF
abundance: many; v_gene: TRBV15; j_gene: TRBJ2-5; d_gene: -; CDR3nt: TGTGCCACCAGCAGAGATACTGGAGACGGGGAGACCCAGTACTTC; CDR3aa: CATSRDTGDGETQYF
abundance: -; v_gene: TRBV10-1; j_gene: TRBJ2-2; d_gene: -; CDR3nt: TGCGCCAGTTCCCGTCAGGCGGGACCGAACACCGGGGAGCTGTTTTTT; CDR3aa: CASSRQAGPNTGELFF
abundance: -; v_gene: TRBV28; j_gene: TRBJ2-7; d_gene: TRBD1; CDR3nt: TGTGCCAGCAGAACGGTACAGGGGGATTCCTACGAGCAGTACTTC; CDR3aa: CASRTVQGDSYEQYF